This is a list of T cell receptor beta chains from one sample in a study of blood T cell repertoires in COVID-19. Sequenced by immunoSEQ multiplex PCR; TCRdb stores in-frame clones only, minus some. Of approximately 50,000 clones in the sample, around 90% were seen once. Input material: peripheral blood. These receptors were obtained from a man aged 50-60 years with active COVID-19. Both conserved end residues are part of each CDR3. The D gene is left open where the match is weak.

TRBJ1-1,.,TRBV5-4,CASSLQLQGNTEAFF
TRBJ1-3,TRBD1,TRBV27,CASSQLTSTGAGNTIYF
TRBJ1-6,.,TRBV5-6,CASSLVDNNSPLHF
TRBJ2-2,.,TRBV4-3,CASSRSTFSGELFF
TRBJ1-1,TRBD1,TRBV4-1,CASSHGTGNTEAFF
TRBJ2-5,TRBD2,TRBV5-1,CASSETLAGEETQYF
TRBJ1-1,TRBD1,TRBV2,CASSSGTGLVTEAFF
TRBJ2-2,.,TRBV11-2,CASSSSPAGHTGELFF
TRBJ1-1,.,TRBV5-8,CASSLSDFPNNRAFF
TRBJ2-3,TRBD1,TRBV6-4,CASSDSGDRVTQYF
TRBJ2-7,TRBD2,TRBV19,CASSASGKDEQYF
TRBJ2-3,.,TRBV19,CASRSPSGSTDTQYF
TRBJ1-2,TRBD1,TRBV27,CASRSFLDQGQVYGYTF
TRBJ2-1,TRBD2,TRBV24-1,CATSDNGLAGGFEQFF
TRBJ1-3,TRBD1,TRBV4-1,CASSQLAGTGGENTIYF
TRBJ1-1,.,TRBV6-5,CASSYSWTSTHGAFF
TRBJ2-2,.,TRBV6-5,CASSRQTTGELFF
TRBJ2-2,TRBD2,TRBV5-5,CASSSRLAGREGEAGELFF
TRBJ2-1,TRBD2,TRBV2,CASIVGGRANEQFF
TRBJ1-4,TRBD1,TRBV4-1,CASSRGDREGEKLFF
TRBJ2-1,.,TRBV29-1,CSGVGGARNEQFF
TRBJ1-6,.,TRBV7-2,CASSDQGYSPLHF
TRBJ2-7,.,TRBV5-6,CASSLAAALQPYEQYF
TRBJ2-3,.,TRBV7-9,CASSLAKADTDTQYF
TRBJ2-1,.,TRBV18,CASSPGLSNEQFF
TRBJ2-7,TRBD2,TRBV7-9,CASSPSGLAGFYEQYF
TRBJ2-7,.,TRBV18,CASSAADEQYF
TRBJ2-1,TRBD2,TRBV30,CAWSVRRLAGNNEQFF